The sequence of this T cell receptor (beta chain) was determined in a study of monozygotic twins with inflammatory bowel disease. General study findings and limits: Support for any single strong IBD-associated signal or clonotype was not found. The inverse Simpson measure of TCRbeta diversity was lower in IBD patients than in healthy co-twins.

A remark on this clonotype: What it recognizes is unknown.

The CDR3 runs to 14 residues. Germline V gene data show CDR1 as SGDLS and CDR2 as YYNGEE. UMIs that had a 6-nucleotide sample barcode were put in using template switching. Two rounds of nested PCR, of roughly 15 and 9 cycles, were run on TCRalpha and TCRbeta cDNA. Each CDR3 protein gets one entry in TCRdb, which reprocessed the 5' RACE reads and gives no DNA. The sample features approximately 330,000 distinct CDR3 sequences, with approximately 2% in its top ten. The chain employs TRBV9 and TRBJ2-7. This sequence originates from a human donor with ulcerative colitis or Crohn's disease, or a healthy co-twin of an affected twin (not recorded which). The material sequenced was blood. The CDR3 spells CASSVARNSYEQYF. Using reference TRBV9 and TRBJ2-7 for the parts outside the CDR3, the full variable domain is DSGVTQTPKHLITATGQRVTLRCSPRSGDLSVYWYQQSLDQGLQFLIQYYNGEERAKGNILERFSAQQFPDLHSELNLSSLELGDSALYFCASSVARNSYEQYFGPGTRLTVT.